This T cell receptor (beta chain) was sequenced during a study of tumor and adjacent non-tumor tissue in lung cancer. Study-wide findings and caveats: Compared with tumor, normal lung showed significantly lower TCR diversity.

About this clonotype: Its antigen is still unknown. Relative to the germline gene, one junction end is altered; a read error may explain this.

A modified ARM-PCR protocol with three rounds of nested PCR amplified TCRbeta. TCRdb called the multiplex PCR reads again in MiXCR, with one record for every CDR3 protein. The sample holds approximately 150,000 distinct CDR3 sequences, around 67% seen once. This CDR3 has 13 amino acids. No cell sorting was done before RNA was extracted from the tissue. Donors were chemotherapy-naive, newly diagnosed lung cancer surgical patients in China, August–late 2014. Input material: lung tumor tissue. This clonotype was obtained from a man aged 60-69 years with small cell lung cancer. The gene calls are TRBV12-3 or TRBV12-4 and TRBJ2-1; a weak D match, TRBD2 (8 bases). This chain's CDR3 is CATSSARGDSPFF. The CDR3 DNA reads TGTGCCACCAGTTCAGCGCGGGGGGACAGCCCGTTCTTC.